These T cell receptor beta chains were read from a single sample in a study of T cell repertoires in cytomegalovirus infection. TCRdb reprocessed the reads with MiXCR, giving one entry per CDR3 protein. The repertoire has 150,000 to 200,000 distinct CDR3 sequences, 14% of them found once; the top ten carry 25% to 30%. The sequencing input was PBMCs. The receptor source for this set is a human donor in good health (CMV status not recorded). Some clones in this sample may be carry-over from other donors' samples. The CDR3 runs from the conserved cysteine through the conserved F or W. Each record gives: V gene, clone size, D gene, J gene, CDR3 protein, CDR3 DNA. The D gene is left open where the match is weak. Only part of the rows carry a size: once, few, many, or a class if the clone is expanded.

V: TRBV19
size: .
D: TRBD1
J: TRBJ2-4
CDR3: CASSRTGNIQYF
DNA: TGTGCCAGTAGTAGGACAGGAAACATTCAGTACTTC

V: TRBV5-5
size: .
D: TRBD1
J: TRBJ2-7
CDR3: CASSVRDRGLHEQYF
DNA: TGTGCCAGCAGCGTCCGGGACAGGGGTCTGCACGAGCAGTACTTC

V: TRBV23-1
size: .
D: .
J: TRBJ2-5
CDR3: CASGNVGSETQYF
DNA: TGCGCCAGCGGTAACGTGGGTTCGGAGACCCAGTACTTC

V: TRBV12-3/TRBV12-4
size: few
D: .
J: TRBJ1-5
CDR3: CASDNRGLGTDSNQPQHF
DNA: TGTGCCAGCGACAATCGGGGTCTCGGGACTGATAGCAATCAGCCCCAGCATTTT

V: TRBV29-1
size: .
D: .
J: TRBJ2-3
CDR3: CSVKKPLTDTQYF
DNA: TGCAGCGTTAAAAAGCCCCTCACAGATACGCAGTATTTT

V: TRBV5-1
size: few
D: .
J: TRBJ1-4
CDR3: CASSTGQLNEKLFF
DNA: TGCGCCAGCAGCACCGGACAGCTTAATGAAAAACTGTTTTTT

V: TRBV27
size: .
D: .
J: TRBJ2-7
CDR3: CASSIGSSGPTYEQYF
DNA: TGTGCCAGCAGTATCGGGTCCTCGGGACCCACCTACGAGCAGTACTTC

V: TRBV7-2
size: many
D: .
J: TRBJ1-5
CDR3: CASSPTQTQPQHF
DNA: TGTGCCAGCAGTCCTACCCAAACCCAGCCCCAGCATTTT

V: TRBV7-9
size: many
D: .
J: TRBJ2-1
CDR3: CASRSQEEQFF
DNA: TGTGCCAGCAGATCGCAAGAGGAGCAGTTCTTC

V: TRBV7-9
size: many
D: .
J: TRBJ1-2
CDR3: CASSSDSFAYGYTF
DNA: TGTGCCAGCAGCTCTGACAGCTTCGCCTATGGCTACACCTTC

V: TRBV6-1
size: few
D: .
J: TRBJ2-3
CDR3: CASGGGLTDTQYF
DNA: TGTGCCAGCGGGGGGGGCTTAACAGATACGCAGTATTTT

V: TRBV29-1
size: .
D: .
J: TRBJ2-3
CDR3: CSARGQDTQYF
DNA: TGCAGCGCCCGTGGCCAAGATACGCAGTATTTT

V: TRBV12-5
size: .
D: TRBD2
J: TRBJ2-7
CDR3: CASGLVLGRGGSYEQYF
DNA: TGTGCTAGTGGTTTGGTACTGGGCCGGGGCGGGAGCTACGAGCAGTACTTC

V: TRBV7-2
size: many
D: .
J: TRBJ1-2
CDR3: CASSWRDIANYGYTF
DNA: TGTGCCAGCAGCTGGCGGGACATTGCTAACTATGGCTACACCTTC

V: TRBV29-1
size: .
D: .
J: TRBJ2-5
CDR3: CSVEGVAGLKTQYF
DNA: TGCAGCGTTGAAGGTGTGGCGGGTTTAAAGACCCAGTACTTC

V: TRBV27
size: .
D: TRBD1
J: TRBJ1-5
CDR3: CASKGQGPYNQPQHF
DNA: TGTGCCAGCAAGGGACAGGGTCCTTACAATCAGCCCCAGCATTTT

V: TRBV10-3
size: many
D: TRBD1
J: TRBJ1-5
CDR3: CAISEQGNSNQPQHF
DNA: TGTGCCATCAGTGAACAGGGGAATAGCAATCAGCCCCAGCATTTT

V: TRBV19
size: many
D: TRBD1
J: TRBJ2-7
CDR3: CASTKTGVANSEQYF
DNA: TGTGCCAGTACCAAGACAGGGGTAGCGAATTCCGAGCAGTACTTC

V: TRBV19
size: .
D: TRBD1
J: TRBJ2-7
CDR3: CASSRRTGGRGDEQYF
DNA: TGTGCCAGTAGCAGAAGGACAGGGGGTCGAGGGGACGAGCAGTACTTC

V: TRBV7-7
size: .
D: .
J: TRBJ2-1
CDR3: CASSPGEPDNEQFF
DNA: TGTGCCAGCAGCCCAGGGGAGCCAGACAATGAGCAGTTCTTC

V: TRBV27
size: many
D: TRBD1
J: TRBJ2-4
CDR3: CASRKGTGTGVLAKNIQYF
DNA: TGTGCCAGCAGAAAAGGGACCGGGACAGGGGTCTTAGCCAAAAACATTCAGTACTTC

V: TRBV5-5
size: .
D: .
J: TRBJ2-2
CDR3: CASSLMGGELFF
DNA: TGTGCCAGCAGCTTAATGGGCGGGGAGCTGTTTTTT

V: TRBV12-3/TRBV12-4
size: many
D: .
J: TRBJ1-2
CDR3: CASSLAVLNYGYTF
DNA: TGTGCCAGCAGCCTCGCAGTACTAAACTATGGCTACACCTTC

V: TRBV19
size: few
D: .
J: TRBJ1-1
CDR3: CASSIAGSAYTEAFF
DNA: TGTGCCAGTAGTATAGCAGGGAGTGCGTACACTGAAGCTTTCTTT

V: TRBV15
size: .
D: .
J: TRBJ1-1
CDR3: CATGGQNTEAFF
DNA: TGTGCCACCGGGGGGCAGAACACTGAAGCTTTCTTT

V: TRBV2
size: .
D: .
J: TRBJ1-5
CDR3: CASSVTGFYSNQPQHF
DNA: TGTGCCAGCAGCGTTACAGGGTTCTATAGCAATCAGCCCCAGCATTTT

V: TRBV28
size: many
D: .
J: TRBJ1-2
CDR3: CASSPADLGGYTF
DNA: TGTGCCAGCAGTCCTGCTGACCTGGGAGGCTACACCTTC

V: TRBV7-2
size: many
D: TRBD2
J: TRBJ2-7
CDR3: CASSLVGVSTSGSISYEQYF
DNA: TGTGCCAGCAGCTTAGTCGGGGTCTCGACTAGCGGGAGCATCTCCTACGAGCAGTACTTC

V: TRBV20-1
size: few
D: TRBD1
J: TRBJ1-2
CDR3: CSAMGQGYGYTF
DNA: TGCAGTGCTATGGGACAGGGGTATGGCTACACCTTC

V: TRBV7-9
size: .
D: .
J: TRBJ1-2
CDR3: CASRGRSYGYTF
DNA: TGTGCCAGCAGGGGACGGTCCTATGGCTACACCTTC

V: TRBV12-3/TRBV12-4
size: .
D: .
J: TRBJ1-1
CDR3: CASSFHGEGGTEAFF
DNA: TGTGCCAGCAGTTTTCATGGGGAGGGGGGGACTGAAGCTTTCTTT

V: TRBV7-2
size: many
D: .
J: TRBJ1-1
CDR3: CASSFPVDRVNTEAFF
DNA: TGTGCCAGCAGTTTCCCCGTGGACCGAGTGAACACTGAAGCTTTCTTT

V: TRBV19
size: few
D: .
J: TRBJ1-1
CDR3: CASSPLTGSAFF
DNA: TGTGCCAGTAGTCCCTTGACAGGTTCAGCTTTCTTT

V: TRBV7-2
size: many
D: .
J: TRBJ1-1
CDR3: CASILREGYTEAFF
DNA: TGTGCCAGCATCCTGCGAGAGGGGTACACTGAAGCTTTCTTT

V: TRBV29-1
size: .
D: .
J: TRBJ2-7
CDR3: CSAQTEQVSYEQYF
DNA: TGCAGCGCCCAAACAGAGCAAGTCTCCTACGAGCAGTACTTC

V: TRBV12-3/TRBV12-4
size: .
D: TRBD2
J: TRBJ2-3
CDR3: CASSLRLAGHTTDTQYF
DNA: TGTGCCAGCAGTTTACGGCTAGCGGGACATACGACAGATACGCAGTATTTT

V: TRBV20-1
size: .
D: TRBD2
J: TRBJ2-1
CDR3: CSASGLAGGEQFF
DNA: TGCAGTGCTAGCGGACTAGCGGGAGGTGAGCAGTTCTTC

V: TRBV12-3/TRBV12-4
size: many
D: .
J: TRBJ1-5
CDR3: CASRRTENQPQHF
DNA: TGTGCCAGCAGGAGGACAGAAAATCAGCCCCAGCATTTT

V: TRBV7-8
size: many
D: .
J: TRBJ1-1
CDR3: CASSLYRGPTNTEAFF
DNA: TGTGCCAGCAGCTTATATCGGGGACCCACGAACACTGAAGCTTTCTTT

V: TRBV11-2
size: .
D: .
J: TRBJ2-5
CDR3: CASSLAGQMGRQTQYF
DNA: TGTGCCAGCAGCTTAGCCGGGCAGATGGGGAGACAGACCCAGTACTTC